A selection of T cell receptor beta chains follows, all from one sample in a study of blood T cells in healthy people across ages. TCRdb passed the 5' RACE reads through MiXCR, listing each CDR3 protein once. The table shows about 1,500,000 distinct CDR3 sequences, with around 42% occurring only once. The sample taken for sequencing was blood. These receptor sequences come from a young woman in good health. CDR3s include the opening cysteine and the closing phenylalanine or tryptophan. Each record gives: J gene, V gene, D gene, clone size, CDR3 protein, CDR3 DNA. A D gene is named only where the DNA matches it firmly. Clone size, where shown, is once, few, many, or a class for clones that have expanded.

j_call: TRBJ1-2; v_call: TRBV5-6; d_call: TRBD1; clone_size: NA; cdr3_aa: CASSLGSGTGGIYGYTF; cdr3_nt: TGTGCCAGCAGCTTGGGAAGCGGGACAGGGGGGATCTATGGCTACACCTTC
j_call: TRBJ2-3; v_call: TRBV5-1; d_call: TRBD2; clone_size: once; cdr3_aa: CASSLACSGADTDTQYF; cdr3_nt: TGCGCCAGCAGCTTGGCTTGTAGCGGGGCAGACACAGATACGCAGTATTTT
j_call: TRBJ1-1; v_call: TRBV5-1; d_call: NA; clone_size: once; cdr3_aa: CASRVSGALNTEAFF; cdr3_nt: TGCGCCAGCAGGGTTTCGGGGGCTCTGAACACTGAAGCTTTCTTT
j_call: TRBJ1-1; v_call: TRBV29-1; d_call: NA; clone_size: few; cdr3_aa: CSVGSRTVMNTEAFF; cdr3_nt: TGCAGCGTTGGATCGCGGACAGTCATGAACACTGAAGCTTTCTTT
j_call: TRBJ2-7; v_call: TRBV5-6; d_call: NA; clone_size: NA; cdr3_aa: CASSWGGATYEQYF; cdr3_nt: TGTGCCAGCAGTTGGGGGGGGGCGACCTACGAGCAGTACTTC
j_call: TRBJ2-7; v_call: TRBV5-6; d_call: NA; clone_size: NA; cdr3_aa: CASRGFGTYEQYF; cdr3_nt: TGTGCCAGCAGGGGGTTCGGGACCTACGAGCAGTACTTC
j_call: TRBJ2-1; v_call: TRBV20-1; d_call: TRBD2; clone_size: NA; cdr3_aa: CSAPGLAGLRDEQFF; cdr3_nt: TGCAGTGCACCGGGACTAGCGGGACTAAGGGATGAGCAGTTCTTC
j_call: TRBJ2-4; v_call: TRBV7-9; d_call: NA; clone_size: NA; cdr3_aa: CATGPGQQYF; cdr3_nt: TGTGCCACTGGACCGGGACAACAGTACTTC
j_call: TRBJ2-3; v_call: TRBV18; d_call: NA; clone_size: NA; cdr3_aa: CASSPTITDTQYF; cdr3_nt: TGTGCCAGCTCACCTACTATCACAGATACGCAGTATTTT
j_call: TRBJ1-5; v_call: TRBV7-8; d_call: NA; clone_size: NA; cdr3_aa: CASTRGRSMVDQPQHF; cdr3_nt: TGTGCCAGCACCAGAGGGAGGTCAATGGTGGATCAGCCCCAGCATTTT
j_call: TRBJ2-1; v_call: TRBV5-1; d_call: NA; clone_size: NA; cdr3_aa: CASSLGGSSYNERFF; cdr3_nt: TGCGCCAGCAGCTTGGGGGGGAGCTCCTACAATGAGCGGTTCTTC
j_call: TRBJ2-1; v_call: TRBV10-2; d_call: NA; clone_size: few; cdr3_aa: CASSESLWNEQFF; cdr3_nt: TGCGCCAGCAGTGAGTCGCTGTGGAATGAGCAGTTCTTC
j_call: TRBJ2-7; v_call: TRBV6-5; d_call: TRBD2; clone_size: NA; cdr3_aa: CASSLDAGTSIHEQYF; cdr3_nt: TGTGCCAGCAGTTTGGACGCCGGGACTAGCATCCACGAGCAGTACTTC
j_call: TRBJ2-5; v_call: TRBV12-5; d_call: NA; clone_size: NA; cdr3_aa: CASGRDIPQETQYF; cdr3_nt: TGTGCTAGTGGACGAGACATCCCCCAAGAGACCCAGTACTTC
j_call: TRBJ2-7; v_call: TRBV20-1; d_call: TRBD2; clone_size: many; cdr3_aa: CSAIHPSSGGAYEQYF; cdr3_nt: TGCAGTGCTATACACCCCTCGAGCGGGGGGGCCTACGAGCAGTACTTC
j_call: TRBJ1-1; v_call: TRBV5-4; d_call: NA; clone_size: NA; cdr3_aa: CASSPSIPRSNTEAFF; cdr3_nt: TGTGCCAGCAGCCCGAGTATACCGAGGAGCAACACTGAAGCTTTCTTT
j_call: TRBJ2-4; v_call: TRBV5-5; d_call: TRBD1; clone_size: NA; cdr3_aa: CASTLQGGNNEQYF; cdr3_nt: TGTGCCAGCACCTTACAGGGGGGCAACAATGAGCAGTACTTC
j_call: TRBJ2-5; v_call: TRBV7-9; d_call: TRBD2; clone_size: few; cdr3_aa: CASERESLVLETQYF; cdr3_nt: TGTGCCAGCGAGCGGGAGTCGTTGGTGTTAGAGACCCAGTACTTC
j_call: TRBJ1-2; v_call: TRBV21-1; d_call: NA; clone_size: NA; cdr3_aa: CASSKPPDRYGYTF; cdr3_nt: TGTGCCAGCAGCAAGCCCCCTGACAGGTATGGCTACACCTTC
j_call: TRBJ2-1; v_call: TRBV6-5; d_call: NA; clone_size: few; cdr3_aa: CASSYSIGEVSEQFF; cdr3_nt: TGTGCCAGCAGTTACTCGATTGGGGAGGTATCCGAGCAGTTCTTC
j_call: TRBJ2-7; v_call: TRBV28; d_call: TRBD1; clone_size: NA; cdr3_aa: CASSLYGQGSYEQYF; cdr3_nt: TGTGCCAGCAGTTTGTACGGACAGGGTTCCTACGAGCAGTACTTC
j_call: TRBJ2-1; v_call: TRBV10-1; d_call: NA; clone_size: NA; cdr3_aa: CASSESGTNNEQFF; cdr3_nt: TGCGCCAGCAGTGAGTCAGGAACCAACAATGAGCAGTTCTTC
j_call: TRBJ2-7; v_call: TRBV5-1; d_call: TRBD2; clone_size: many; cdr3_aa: CASSLGSSGSSYEQYF; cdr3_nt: TGCGCCAGCAGCTTAGGTAGTAGCGGGAGTTCCTACGAGCAGTACTTC
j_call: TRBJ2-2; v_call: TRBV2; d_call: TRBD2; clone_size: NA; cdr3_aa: CASRSRTSGLIPGELFF; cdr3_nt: TGTGCCAGCAGGAGCAGGACTAGCGGACTTATCCCCGGGGAGCTGTTTTTT
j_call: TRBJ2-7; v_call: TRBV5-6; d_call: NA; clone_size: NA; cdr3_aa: CASSSLGGAKSYEQYF; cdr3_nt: TGTGCCAGCAGCTCCCTCGGGGGCGCAAAATCCTACGAGCAGTACTTC
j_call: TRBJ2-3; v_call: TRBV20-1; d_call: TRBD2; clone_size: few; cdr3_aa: CSARGRGTSGIRDTQYF; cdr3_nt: TGCAGTGCTAGAGGGCGAGGGACTAGCGGGATAAGAGATACGCAGTATTTT
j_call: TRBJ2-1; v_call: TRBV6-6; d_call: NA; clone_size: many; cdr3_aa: CASYDYNEQFF; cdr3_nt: TGTGCCAGCTACGATTACAATGAGCAGTTCTTC
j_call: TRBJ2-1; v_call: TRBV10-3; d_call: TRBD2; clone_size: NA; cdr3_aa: CAISEPTSGGSNEQFF; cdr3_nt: TGTGCCATCAGTGAGCCGACTAGCGGGGGGTCCAATGAGCAGTTCTTC
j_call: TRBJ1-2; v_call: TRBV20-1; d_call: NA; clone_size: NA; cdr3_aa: CSVADNYGYTF; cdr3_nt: TGCAGCGTAGCGGATAACTATGGCTACACCTTC
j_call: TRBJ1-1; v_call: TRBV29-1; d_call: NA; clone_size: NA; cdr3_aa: CSVEGVPLNTEAFF; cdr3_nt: TGCAGCGTTGAAGGGGTCCCATTGAACACTGAAGCTTTCTTT
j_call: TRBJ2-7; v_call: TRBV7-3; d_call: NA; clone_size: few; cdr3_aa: CASSLTSPKMSEQYF; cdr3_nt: TGTGCCAGCAGTCTTACCTCTCCAAAAATGTCCGAGCAGTACTTC
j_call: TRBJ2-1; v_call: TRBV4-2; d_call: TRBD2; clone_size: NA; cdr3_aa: CASSDLAGSSYNGQFF; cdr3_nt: TGTGCCAGCAGCGATCTAGCGGGAAGCTCCTACAATGGGCAGTTCTTC
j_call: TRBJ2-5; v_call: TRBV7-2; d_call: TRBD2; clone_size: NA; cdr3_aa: CASSLGGNGLAGIQETQYF; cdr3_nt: TGTGCCAGCAGCTTAGGCGGGAATGGACTAGCGGGGATCCAAGAGACCCAGTACTTC
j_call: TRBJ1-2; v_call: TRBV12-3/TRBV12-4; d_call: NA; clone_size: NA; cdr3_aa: CASRSDRLGYTF; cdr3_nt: TGTGCCAGCAGGTCTGACCGGCTGGGCTACACCTTC
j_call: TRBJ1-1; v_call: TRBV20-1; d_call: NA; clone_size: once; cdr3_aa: CSARPSGARDTEAFF; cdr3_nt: TGCAGTGCTAGACCCAGCGGGGCGCGGGACACTGAAGCTTTCTTT
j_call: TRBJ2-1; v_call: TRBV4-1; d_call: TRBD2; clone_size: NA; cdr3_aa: CASSQPGTSGRRPYNEQFF; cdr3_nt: TGCGCCAGCAGCCAACCGGGGACTAGCGGGAGGCGGCCCTACAATGAGCAGTTCTTC
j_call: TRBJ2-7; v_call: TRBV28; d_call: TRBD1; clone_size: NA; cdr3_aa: CASSLTGTGNYEQYF; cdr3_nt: TGTGCCAGCAGTTTAACCGGGACAGGGAACTACGAGCAGTACTTC
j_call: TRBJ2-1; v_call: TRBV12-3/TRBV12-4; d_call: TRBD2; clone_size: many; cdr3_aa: CASSFGTSGYNEQFF; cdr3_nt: TGTGCCAGCAGTTTTGGTACTAGCGGTTACAATGAGCAGTTCTTC
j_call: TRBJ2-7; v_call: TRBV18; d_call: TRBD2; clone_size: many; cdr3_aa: CASSPSGSYEQYF; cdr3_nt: TGCGCCAGCAGCCCTAGCGGGAGTTACGAGCAGTACTTC
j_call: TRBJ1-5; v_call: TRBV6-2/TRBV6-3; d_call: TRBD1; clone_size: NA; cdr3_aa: CASLSGGRNQPQHF; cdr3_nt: TGTGCCAGCCTCTCAGGGGGGCGCAATCAGCCCCAGCATTTT
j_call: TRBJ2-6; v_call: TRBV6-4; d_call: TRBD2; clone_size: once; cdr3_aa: CASSDSNSGGVLTF; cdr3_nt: TGTGCCAGCAGTGACTCGAACAGCGGGGGGGTCCTGACTTTC
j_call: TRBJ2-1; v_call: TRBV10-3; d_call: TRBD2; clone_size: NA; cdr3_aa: CAIREAGGPRNEQFF; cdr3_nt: TGTGCCATCAGGGAAGCGGGAGGGCCTAGAAATGAGCAGTTCTTC
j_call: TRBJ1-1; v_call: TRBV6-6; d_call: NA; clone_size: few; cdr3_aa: CASSKGIEAFF; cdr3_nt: TGTGCCAGCAGTAAAGGAATTGAAGCTTTCTTT
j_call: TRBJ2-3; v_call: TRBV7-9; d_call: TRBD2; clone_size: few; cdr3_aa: CASSPWSGTSTDTQYF; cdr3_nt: TGTGCCAGCAGCCCATGGAGCGGGACTAGCACAGATACGCAGTATTTT
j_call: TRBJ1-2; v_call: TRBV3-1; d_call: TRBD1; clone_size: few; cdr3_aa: CASSQGGTGNYGYTF; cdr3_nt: TGTGCCAGCAGCCAAGGCGGGACAGGGAACTATGGCTACACCTTC
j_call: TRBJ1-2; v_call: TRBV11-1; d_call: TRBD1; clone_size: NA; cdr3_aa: CASSRGTGNRYTF; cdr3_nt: TGTGCCAGCAGCCGCGGGACAGGGAATCGCTACACCTTC
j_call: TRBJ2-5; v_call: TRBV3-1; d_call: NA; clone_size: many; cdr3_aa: CASSQAQNQETQYF; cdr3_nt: TGTGCCAGCAGCCAAGCGCAGAATCAAGAGACCCAGTACTTC
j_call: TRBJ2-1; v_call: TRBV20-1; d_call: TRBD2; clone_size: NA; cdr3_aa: CSASRPSLSGRAANEQFF; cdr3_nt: TGCAGTGCTAGCCGCCCTTCGCTTAGCGGGAGGGCGGCCAATGAGCAGTTCTTC
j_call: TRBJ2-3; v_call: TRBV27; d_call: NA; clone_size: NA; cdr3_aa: CASSFGISTDTQYF; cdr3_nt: TGTGCCAGCAGTTTCGGGATCAGCACAGATACGCAGTATTTT
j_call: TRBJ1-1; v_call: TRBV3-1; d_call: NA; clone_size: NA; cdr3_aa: CASSPRTDMNTEAFF; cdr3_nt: TGTGCCAGCAGCCCAAGGACGGATATGAACACTGAAGCTTTCTTT
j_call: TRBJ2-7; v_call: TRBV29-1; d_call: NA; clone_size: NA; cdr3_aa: CSAFQRTPKSRSEQYF; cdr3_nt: TGCAGCGCTTTTCAGAGGACACCCAAGTCCCGGAGTGAGCAGTACTTC
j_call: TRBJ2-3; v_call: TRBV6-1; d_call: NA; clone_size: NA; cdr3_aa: CASSRPASSTDTQYF; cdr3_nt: TGTGCCAGCTCCCGACCAGCCTCTAGCACAGATACGCAGTATTTT
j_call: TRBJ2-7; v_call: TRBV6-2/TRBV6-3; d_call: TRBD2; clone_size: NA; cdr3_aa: CASSYSLAGGPYNEQYF; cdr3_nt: TGTGCCAGCAGTTACTCCCTAGCGGGAGGGCCCTACAATGAGCAGTACTTC
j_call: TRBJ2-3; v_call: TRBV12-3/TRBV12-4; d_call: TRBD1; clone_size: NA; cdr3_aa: CASSGGQGYLTDTQYF; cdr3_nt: TGTGCCAGCAGTGGGGGACAGGGTTATCTTACAGATACGCAGTATTTT
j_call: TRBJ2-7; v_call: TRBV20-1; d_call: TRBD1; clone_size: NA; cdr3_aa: CSAHTRPTGPGYEQYF; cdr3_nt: TGCAGTGCCCATACCCGACCGACAGGGCCTGGATACGAGCAGTACTTC
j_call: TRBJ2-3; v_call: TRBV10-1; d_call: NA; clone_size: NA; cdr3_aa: CASLDPSTDTQYF; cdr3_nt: TGCGCCAGCCTGGACCCGAGCACAGATACGCAGTATTTT
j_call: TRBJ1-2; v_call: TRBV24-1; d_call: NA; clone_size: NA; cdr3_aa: CATSGGVGNYGYTF; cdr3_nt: TGTGCCACCAGTGGAGGGGTCGGGAACTATGGCTACACCTTC
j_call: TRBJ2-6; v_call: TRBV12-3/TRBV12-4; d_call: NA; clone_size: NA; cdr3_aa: CAAGRLSGANVLTF; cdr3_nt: TGTGCCGCAGGGAGGCTCTCTGGGGCCAACGTCCTGACTTTC
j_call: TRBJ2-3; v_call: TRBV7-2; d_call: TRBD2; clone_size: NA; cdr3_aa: CASSPNRAGLAGWGTDTQYF; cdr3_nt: TGTGCCAGCAGTCCAAACCGAGCGGGACTAGCGGGGTGGGGCACAGATACGCAGTATTTT
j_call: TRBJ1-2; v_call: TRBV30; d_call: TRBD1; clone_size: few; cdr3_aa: CAWRIDRAYGYTF; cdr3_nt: TGTGCCTGGAGGATTGACAGGGCCTATGGCTACACCTTC